This T cell receptor (beta chain) was sequenced during a study of long-term antiretroviral therapy in people with HIV. General study points: It was not possible to obtain data on ART adherence, viral resistance or therapy changes. Transplant-donor-level diversity was not reached after ART, though diversity increased.

About this clone: As yet, its antigen is unknown.

With V trimmed by 1 base and J by 8 bases, 11 bases remained unmatched. The CDR3 contains 16 residues. Germline-derived CDR1 and CDR2 are LNHNV and YYDKDF (reference sequence). The libraries were made with immunoSEQ v3.0 at survey level. Method: immunoSEQ multiplex PCR; TCRdb's copy keeps in-frame clones and lacks some. The sample gives tens of thousands of clones, 85% of which show up once; about 4.3% is in the top ten. The sample was unsorted PBMCs, taken about 3.4 years after starting antiretroviral therapy. The chain has TRBV15 and TRBJ1-2; TRBD1 agrees at 9 bases. This sequence was found in a man between 18 and 35 years old with HIV. Here the CDR3 reads CATSRGNRGQTEGYTF. DNA for the CDR3: TGTGCCACCAGCAGAGGAAACAGGGGGCAAACAGAAGGCTACACCTTC.